The entry below describes one T cell receptor beta chain. What it binds is not known. Per donor, at least one pre-ART and at least two post-ART PBMC samples were obtained. The sample originates from a study of long-term antiretroviral therapy in people with HIV. General study findings and limits: Whereas controls had wider CDR3 length ranges, HIV repertoires had narrower ones. The repertoire was dominated at all time points by clones expanded before ART.

Sequencing used immunoSEQ v3.0 at survey level. Sequenced by immunoSEQ multiplex PCR; TCRdb stores in-frame clones only, minus some. This table holds 20,000 to 25,000 clones, more than 70% found once. The sequencing here drew on unsorted PBMCs, taken 1.3 years after starting antiretroviral therapy. The source of this sequence is a man in his 60s with HIV.

The CDR3 loop is CASSRGTGGWEQYF. CDR3 DNA sequence: TGTGCCAGCAGTCGCGGGACAGGGGGCTGGGAGCAGTACTTC. The chain combines TRBV27 with TRBJ2-7; 12 bases align to TRBD1. Looked up from germline, CDR1 is MNHEY and CDR2 is SMNVEV (reference sequence). The V segment lost 5 bases and the J segment 7 bases; nucleotides outside the gene matches: 6. CDR3 length: 14 residues.